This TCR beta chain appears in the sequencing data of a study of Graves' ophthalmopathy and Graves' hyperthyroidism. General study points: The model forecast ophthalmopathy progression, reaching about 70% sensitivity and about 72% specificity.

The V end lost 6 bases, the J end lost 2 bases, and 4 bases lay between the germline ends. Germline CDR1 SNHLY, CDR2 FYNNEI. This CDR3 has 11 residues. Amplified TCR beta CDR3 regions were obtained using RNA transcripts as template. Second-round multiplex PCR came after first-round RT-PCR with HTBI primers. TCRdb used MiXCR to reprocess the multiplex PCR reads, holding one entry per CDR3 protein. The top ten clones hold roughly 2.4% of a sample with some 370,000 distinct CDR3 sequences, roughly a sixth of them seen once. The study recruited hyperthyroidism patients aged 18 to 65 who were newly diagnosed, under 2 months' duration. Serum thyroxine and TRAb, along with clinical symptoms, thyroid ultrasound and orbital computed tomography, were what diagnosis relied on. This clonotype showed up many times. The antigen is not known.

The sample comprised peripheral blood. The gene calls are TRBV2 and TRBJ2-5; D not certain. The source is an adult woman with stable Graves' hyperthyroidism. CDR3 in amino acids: CASSRQETQYF. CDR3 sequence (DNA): TGTGCCAGCAGCCGACAAGAGACCCAGTACTTC. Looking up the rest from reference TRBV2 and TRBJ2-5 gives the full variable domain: EPEVTQTPSHQVTQMGQEVILRCVPISNHLYFYWYRQILGQKVEFLVSFYNNEISEKSEIFDDQFSVERPDGSNFTLKIRSTKLEDSAMYFCASSRQETQYFGPGTRLLVL.